The 5 T cell receptor beta chains listed next were all sequenced from one sample in a study of Graves' ophthalmopathy and Graves' hyperthyroidism. Scientists amplified the TCR beta CDR3 regions from RNA transcripts. First-round RT-PCR relied on HTBI primers, and a second-round multiplex PCR came next. TCRdb analysed the multiplex PCR reads with MiXCR anew, one entry per CDR3 protein. Of tens of thousands of distinct CDR3 sequences listed, less than 55% were seen once; the top ten hold over 3.5%. The sequenced sample was peripheral blood. The origin of the receptors is an adult woman with Graves' ophthalmopathy.

This clonotype was found many times. This sequence joins TRBV6-2 or TRBV6-3 and TRBJ1-5; weak D call: TRBD1 (5 bases). Germline V gives CDR1 MNHEY, CDR2 SVGEGT. Trimming took 6 bases from V and 6 from J, leaving 12 bases between them. The CDR3 consists of 13 residues. CDR3 protein: CASSGGDVQPQHF. CDR3 in DNA: TGTGCCAGCAGCGGGGGGGATGTTCAGCCCCAGCATTTT.

This clonotype came up once. The V gene is TRBV29-1, the J gene TRBJ2-5; TRBD1 might be the D (6 bases). This CDR3 is built from 12 residues. The V end was cut by 4 bases, the J end by 14 bases, with 20 bases between. Germline V gene lookup returns CDR1 SQVTM and CDR2 ANQGSEA. The CDR3 nucleotides read TGCAGCGTTGTGTACGCAGGGATGGGGGCATACTTC. Protein sequence: CSVVYAGMGAYF.

At least ten counts were recorded for this clonotype. Here the CDR3 reads CASSLGSTSIDEQFF. In DNA form, the CDR3 reads TGTGCCAGCAGCTTGGGTAGCACCTCTATCGATGAGCAGTTCTTC. The chain carries TRBV7-9 and TRBJ2-1; D not resolved. Trimming cost V 3 bases and J 8 bases, with 17 bases left between them. CDR1 SEHNR and CDR2 FQNEAQ come from the germline V gene (reference sequence). This CDR3 contains 15 residues.

Notes on this clonotype: The CDR3 does not end in the conserved phenylalanine or tryptophan, so this is likely a read error. The limits of the CDR3 on the DNA are not certain, so only TCRdb's listed CDR3 is given. V is TRBV5-1 and J is TRBJ2-6. The CDR3 is 8 residues long, ends included. Germline loops: CDR1 SGHRS, CDR2 YFSETQ. CDR3 sequence: CASRGLPG.

This clonotype was seen repeatedly, ten times or more. CDR3 in amino acids: CASSEAGAEPYEQYF. The CDR3 nucleotides read TGTGCCAGCAGTGAAGCGGGGGCGGAGCCCTACGAGCAGTACTTC. This chain joins TRBV2 and TRBJ2-7, with D tentatively TRBD1 (6 bases). The CDR3 loop spans 15 amino acids. V lost 0 bases and J lost 2, with 11 bases in between. Germline lookup yields CDR1 SNHLY and CDR2 FYNNEI.